This TCR beta chain came from a study of cytomegalovirus exposure and HLA in healthy donors. The wider study: Approximately 200 million T cells yielded 100 million or so unique TCR beta sequences in earlier analysis. General study findings and limits: Available immune exposure information covered CMV serostatus only. Generally TCR sequences proved uncommon, though certain public TCRs appeared in numerous donors.

For this clone: Its specificity is unknown.

Trimming cost V 2 bases and J 5 bases, with 10 bases left between them. Germline V CDR1 and CDR2: SGHRS, YFSETQ. This CDR3 has 13 amino acids. Primers included in the PCR were 60 Vbeta and 13 Jbeta primers. Generated by immunoSEQ multiplex PCR, the TCRdb table keeps only in-frame clones and is missing some. The sample holds some 170,000 clones, 75% to 90% seen once. This sequence was found in a man aged 25 to 40 in good health and CMV-seronegative. Sequenced material: PBMCs. The chain has TRBV5-1 and TRBJ1-1, with D possibly matching TRBD1 (5 bases). Written as DNA, the CDR3 is TGCGCCAGCAGCTTCGGGGGGAAGACTGAAGCTTTCTTT. It encodes CASSFGGKTEAFF.